These 14 T cell receptor beta chains share one sample of origin, sequenced in a study of blood T cell repertoires in COVID-19. Sequencing was performed with immunoSEQ multiplex PCR; in TCRdb, only in-frame clones are kept and a portion is missing. The profile shows about 220,000 clones, roughly 85% of them singletons. The sample was peripheral blood. The source of these receptors is a woman of 80 years or more with acute or convalescent COVID-19.

The chain employs TRBV6-4 and TRBJ1-3; D gene ambiguous. The V gene's germline CDR1 is MRHNA and CDR2 SNTAGT. The CDR3 is made up of 15 amino acids. Trimming removed 6 bases from V and 0 bases from J, with 12 bases in between. CDR3 nucleotides: TGTGCCAGCAGCCCGGACTGGGACTCTGGAAACACCATATATTTT. Its protein product is CASSPDWDSGNTIYF.

Concerning this clone itself: Different DNA sequences within this sample yield the same CDR3. V usage is TRBV18 and J usage is TRBJ1-1; D might be TRBD1 (6 bases). CDR3 length equals 14 residues. The ends were cut back, 3 bases at V and 1 base at J, with 9 bases in the middle. Germline-derived CDR1 and CDR2 are KGHSH and LQKENI. The CDR3 DNA reads TGTGCCAGCTCACCGGGGGGGGCGAACACTGAAGCTTTCTTT. Encoded protein: CASSPGGANTEAFF. Full variable domain (outside the CDR3, taken from reference TRBV18 and TRBJ1-1): NAGVMQNPRHLVRRRGQEARLRCSPMKGHSHVYWYRQLPEEGLKFMVYLQKENIIDESGMPKERFSAEFPKEGPSILRIQQVVRGDSAAYFCASSPGGANTEAFFGQGTRLTVV.

The chain combines TRBV4-3 with TRBJ1-1, with 8 bases that match TRBD1. Germline V gene sequence: CDR1 LGHNA, CDR2 YSLEER. With 0 bases clipped from V and 5 bases from J, the junction kept 5 bases outside the gene matches. This CDR3 has 15 residues. The CDR3 nucleotides are TGCGCCAGCAGCCAAGACCCAGACAGGGGAACTGAAGCTTTCTTT. Translation gives CASSQDPDRGTEAFF.

The V gene is TRBV12-3 or TRBV12-4, the J gene TRBJ1-3; TRBD1 might be the D (5 bases). V was trimmed by 9 bases and J by 7 bases, leaving 10 bases between them. The CDR3 is 11 amino acids. The CDR3 DNA reads as TGTGCCAGTCTGCGGGGGAACACCATATATTTT. Its protein product is CASLRGNTIYF.

The V call is TRBV7-2, the J call TRBJ2-5, with TRBD2 as a possible D gene (6 bases). The CDR3 has 14 amino acids. The germline V gene has CDR1 SGHTA and CDR2 FQGNSA. V lost 3 bases to trimming and J lost 1 base, with 9 bases between them. This CDR3 reads CASSFGGAQETQYF. The DNA of the CDR3 is TGTGCCAGCAGCTTCGGCGGGGCCCAAGAGACCCAGTACTTC.

V gene TRBV3-1 (or the pseudogene TRBV3-2) combines with J gene TRBJ2-5, with D possibly being TRBD2 (7 bases). The CDR3 length is 15 residues. Germline loops: CDR1 LGHDT, CDR2 YNNKEL (reference sequence). V was clipped by 1 base and J by 5 bases, with 14 bases between them. CDR3 amino acids: CASSQGGGAFETQYF. The CDR3 DNA is TGTGCCAGCAGCCAAGGTGGGGGGGCCTTCGAGACCCAGTACTTC.

V is TRBV5-1 and J is TRBJ2-7; D is possibly TRBD1 (5 bases). CDR1 is SGHRS and CDR2 is YFSETQ in the germline V gene. Trimming took 1 base from V and 2 from J, leaving 13 bases between them. This CDR3 is built from 15 residues. CDR3 DNA sequence: TGCGCCAGCAGCTTGAACAGGCTCATACCCTACGAGCAGTACTTC. Its protein product is CASSLNRLIPYEQYF.

The J gene is TRBJ1-3, the V gene TRBV3-1 (or the pseudogene TRBV3-2); no clear D. The length of the CDR3 is 15 residues. The germline V gene has CDR1 LGHDT and CDR2 YNNKEL (reference sequence). V gave up 5 bases and J gave up 1 base, with 12 bases separating them. This CDR3 is CASSEVGSSGNTIYF. The CDR3, as DNA: TGTGCCAGCAGCGAGGTCGGCAGTTCTGGAAACACCATATATTTT.

This chain links TRBV29-1 with TRBJ2-5, with 9 bases aligning to TRBD2. Germline V gives CDR1 SQVTM, CDR2 ANQGSEA. CDR3 length equals 13 residues. V lost 8 bases and J lost 4; bases outside the gene matches: 8. This chain's CDR3 is CSPKIAGVETQYF. In DNA, the CDR3 is TGCAGCCCAAAAATAGCGGGGGTAGAGACCCAGTACTTC.

This rearrangement joins TRBV28 to TRBJ2-7; TRBD2 might be the D (6 bases). Looked up from germline, CDR1 is MDHEN and CDR2 is SYDVKM. Trimming pared 4 bases from V and 0 bases from J, leaving 16 bases between. The CDR3 has 16 residues. CDR3 nucleotide sequence: TGTGCCAGCAGTTCACCGGGACTTCAAAGCTCCTACGAGCAGTACTTC. Protein product: CASSSPGLQSSYEQYF. The whole variable domain, filled in from reference TRBV28 and TRBJ2-7, reads DVKVTQSSRYLVKRTGEKVFLECVQDMDHENMFWYRQDPGLGLRLIYFSYDVKMKEKGDIPEGYSVSREKKERFSLILESASTNQTSMYLCASSSPGLQSSYEQYFGPGTRLTVT.

The chain combines TRBV5-4 with TRBJ2-2; the D is unclear. The ends were cut back, 4 bases at V and 3 bases at J, with 7 bases in the middle. The CDR3 spans 13 residues. Germline CDR1 SGHNT, CDR2 YYREEE (reference sequence). The CDR3 DNA reads TGTGCCAGCAGCCTAACTGACACCGGGGAGCTGTTTTTT. It specifies CASSLTDTGELFF.

The chain couples TRBV4-3 to TRBJ1-1, with D uncertain. The CDR3 totals 16 residues. The germline V gene encodes CDR1 LGHNA and CDR2 YSLEER. The V gene lost 0 bases and the J gene lost 1 base, with 12 bases spanning the gap. This CDR3 reads CASSQDALTQNTEAFF. The CDR3 nucleotides are TGCGCCAGCAGCCAAGATGCACTAACTCAGAACACTGAAGCTTTCTTT.

The genes are TRBV11-3 and TRBJ2-5, with a weak D call TRBD1 (5 bases). The CDR3 extends over 12 amino acids. The germline gives CDR1 SGHNT, CDR2 YENEEA. V gave up 6 bases and J gave up 1 base, with 6 bases separating them. The CDR3 coding sequence is TGTGCCAGCAGGGGGCCCCAAGAGACCCAGTACTTC. This codes for CASRGPQETQYF.

CDR3 DNA sequence: TGTGCCAGCAGTCAGACAGGTTTGAACACCGGGGAGCTGTTTTTT. It codes for CASSQTGLNTGELFF. The gene calls are TRBV6-2 or TRBV6-3 and TRBJ2-2; the D gene is possibly TRBD1 (6 bases). Germline CDR1 is MNHEY and CDR2 is SVGEGT. The V end was cut by 5 bases, the J end by 1 base, with 11 bases between. The CDR3 extends over 15 amino acids.